This T cell receptor (beta chain) emerged from a study of blood T cell repertoires in COVID-19. At the level of the study: Specimens from acute and convalescent COVID-19 originated in the United States, Italy and Spain.

This clone showed up just a few times. Under the authors' procedure: How many nucleated cells were present was estimated from reference gene primer amplification. TCRdb keeps only in-frame clones here, not all; method: immunoSEQ multiplex PCR. That table is the source of V, J and clone size, and D and trimming were worked out from the DNA. The repertoire includes 230,000 or so clones, more than 70% of them detected once, and approximately 9% sits in the top ten. The CDR3 runs to 12 residues. With 10 bases removed from V and 0 bases from J, the gap between germline ends came to 6 bases. Germline CDR1 KGHDR, CDR2 SFDVKD.

Sequencing was carried out using peripheral blood. The V and J genes are TRBV24-1 and TRBJ2-1; D might be TRBD2 (5 bases). The TCR was taken from a man aged 40-49 years with active or convalescent COVID-19. The CDR3 nucleotides are TGTGCCACAGGGAGCTCCTACAATGAGCAGTTCTTC. Its translation is CATGSSYNEQFF.